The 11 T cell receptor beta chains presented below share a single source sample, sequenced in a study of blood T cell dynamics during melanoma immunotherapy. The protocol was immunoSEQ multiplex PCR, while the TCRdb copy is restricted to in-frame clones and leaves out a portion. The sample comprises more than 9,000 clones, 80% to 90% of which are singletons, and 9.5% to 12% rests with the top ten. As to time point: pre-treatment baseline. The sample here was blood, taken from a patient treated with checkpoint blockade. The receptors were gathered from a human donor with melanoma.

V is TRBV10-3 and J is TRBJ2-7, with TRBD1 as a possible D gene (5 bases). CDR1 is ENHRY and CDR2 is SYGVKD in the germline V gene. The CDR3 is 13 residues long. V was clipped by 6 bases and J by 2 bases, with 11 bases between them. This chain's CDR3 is CAISLQDTYEQYF. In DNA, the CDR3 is TGTGCCATCAGCCTACAGGATACCTACGAGCAGTACTTC.

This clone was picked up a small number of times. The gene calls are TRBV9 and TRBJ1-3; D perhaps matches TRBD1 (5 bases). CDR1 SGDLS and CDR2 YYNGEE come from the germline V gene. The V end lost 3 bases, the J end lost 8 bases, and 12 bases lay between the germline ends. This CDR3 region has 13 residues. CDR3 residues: CASSDPTGDTIYF. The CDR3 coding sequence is TGTGCCAGCAGCGACCCCACGGGGGACACCATATATTTT. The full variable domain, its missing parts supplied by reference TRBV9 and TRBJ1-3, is DSGVTQTPKHLITATGQRVTLRCSPRSGDLSVYWYQQSLDQGLQFLIQYYNGEERAKGNILERFSAQQFPDLHSELNLSSLELGDSALYFCASSDPTGDTIYFGEGSWLTVV.

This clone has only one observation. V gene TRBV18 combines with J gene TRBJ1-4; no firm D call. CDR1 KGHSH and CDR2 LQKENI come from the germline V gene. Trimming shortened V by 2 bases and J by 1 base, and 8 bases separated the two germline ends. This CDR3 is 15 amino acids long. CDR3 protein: CASSPGRKTNEKLFF. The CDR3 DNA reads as TGTGCCAGCTCACCAGGACGGAAAACTAATGAAAAACTGTTTTTT.

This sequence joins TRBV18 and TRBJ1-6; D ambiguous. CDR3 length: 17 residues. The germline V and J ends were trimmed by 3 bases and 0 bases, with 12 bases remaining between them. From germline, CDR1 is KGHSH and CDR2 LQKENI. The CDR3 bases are TGTGCCAGCTCACCGAATGGGTTCGACTCCTATAATTCACCCCTCCACTTT. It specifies CASSPNGFDSYNSPLHF.

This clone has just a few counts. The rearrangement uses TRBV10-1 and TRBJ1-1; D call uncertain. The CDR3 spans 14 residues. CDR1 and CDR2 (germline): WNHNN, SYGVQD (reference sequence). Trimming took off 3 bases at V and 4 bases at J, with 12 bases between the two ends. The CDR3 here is CASSEEIVGTEAFF. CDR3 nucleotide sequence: TGCGCCAGCAGTGAAGAAATTGTGGGCACTGAAGCTTTCTTT.

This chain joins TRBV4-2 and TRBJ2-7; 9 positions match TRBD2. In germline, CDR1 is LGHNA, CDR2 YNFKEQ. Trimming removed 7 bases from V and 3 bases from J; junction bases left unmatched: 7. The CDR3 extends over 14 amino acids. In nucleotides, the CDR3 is TGTGCCAGCAAACGGCTAGCGGGGCTCTACGAGCAGTACTTC. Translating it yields CASKRLAGLYEQYF.

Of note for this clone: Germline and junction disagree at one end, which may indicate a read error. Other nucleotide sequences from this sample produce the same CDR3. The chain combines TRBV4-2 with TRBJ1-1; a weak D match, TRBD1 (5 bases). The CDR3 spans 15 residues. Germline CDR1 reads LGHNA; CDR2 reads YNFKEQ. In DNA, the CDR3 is TGTGCCAGCAGCCAAGAGGGGGAGGGGAACACTGAGGCTTTCTTT. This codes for CASSQEGEGNTEAFF.

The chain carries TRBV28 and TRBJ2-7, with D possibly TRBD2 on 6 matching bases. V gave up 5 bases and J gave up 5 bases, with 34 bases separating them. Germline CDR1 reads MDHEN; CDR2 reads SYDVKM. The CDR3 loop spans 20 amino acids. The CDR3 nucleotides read TGTGCCAGCAGTCCTCCGGGATTGCGACAATGGGGGTCAGGGAGGAACGAGCAGTACTTC. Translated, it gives CASSPPGLRQWGSGRNEQYF.

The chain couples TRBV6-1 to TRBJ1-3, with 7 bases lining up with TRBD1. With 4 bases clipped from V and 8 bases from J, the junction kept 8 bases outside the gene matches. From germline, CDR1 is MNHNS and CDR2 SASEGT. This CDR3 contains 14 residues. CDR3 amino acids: CASSVFRGADTIYF. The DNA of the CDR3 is TGTGCCAGCAGTGTATTCAGGGGGGCCGACACCATATATTTT.

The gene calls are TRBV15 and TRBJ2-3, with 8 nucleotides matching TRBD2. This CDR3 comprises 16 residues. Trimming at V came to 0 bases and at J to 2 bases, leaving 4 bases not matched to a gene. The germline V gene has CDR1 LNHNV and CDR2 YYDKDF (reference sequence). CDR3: CATSRDYSGTTDTQYF. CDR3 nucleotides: TGTGCCACCAGCAGAGATTATAGCGGGACCACAGATACGCAGTATTTT. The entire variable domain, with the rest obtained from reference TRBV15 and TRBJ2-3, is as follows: DAMVIQNPRYQVTQFGKPVTLSCSQTLNHNVMYWYQQKSSQAPKLLFHYYDKDFNNEADTPDNFQSRRPNTSFCFLDIRSPGLGDTAMYLCATSRDYSGTTDTQYFGPGTRLTVL.

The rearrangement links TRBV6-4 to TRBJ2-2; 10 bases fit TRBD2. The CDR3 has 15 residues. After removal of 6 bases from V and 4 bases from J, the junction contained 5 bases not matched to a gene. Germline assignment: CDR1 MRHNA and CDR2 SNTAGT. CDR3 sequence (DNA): TGTGCCAGCAGCCCTAGCGGGGGTTTCACCGGGGAGCTGTTTTTT. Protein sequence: CASSPSGGFTGELFF.